The clone carrying this T cell receptor beta chain showed up just a few times. At least 3 on the Clinical Activity Score was recorded for ophthalmopathy patients, who also had NOSPECS grade at least 4 and duration under 3 months. Amplification of TCR beta CDR3 regions was performed using RNA transcripts as template. First-round RT-PCR targeting the TCR CDR3 was performed with the HTBI primer set. TCRdb re-called the multiplex PCR reads through MiXCR, storing one row per CDR3 protein. Counted here are about 600,000 distinct CDR3 sequences, 13% to 15% occurring once; the ten biggest clones make up roughly 7.1%. The data belong to a study of T cells in Graves' hyperthyroidism and ophthalmopathy. The origin of this receptor is a woman aged 18-35 years with Graves' ophthalmopathy. The sequencing sample was made of blood.

The CDR3 region is CASTIWRSQGANYGYTF. The CDR3 nucleotides read TGTGCCAGCACCATATGGAGATCCCAGGGGGCGAACTATGGCTACACCTTC. The chain joins TRBV7-9 to TRBJ1-2, with TRBD1 matching 8 bases. Germline CDR1 reads SEHNR; CDR2 reads FQNEAQ (reference sequence). CDR3 length: 17 residues. J was trimmed by 2 bases and V by 7 bases; bases with no gene match: 15.